This TCR beta chain comes out of a study of OX40 agonist ivuxolimab in advanced cancers. Study context: Prior anti-PD-1, anti-PD-L1 or anti-CTLA-4 therapy did not bar entry, and 30% to 40% had some. Regarding the study as a whole: Compared with CD4+, CD8+ T cells on average had more expanded clones. Clonal expansion was seen in CD4+ and CD8+ blood T cells by week 6 at 0.1 to 3.0 mg/kg.

Clones were sequenced by immunoSEQ multiplex PCR, and TCRdb holds only the in-frame ones, with some missing. This table has roughly 70,000 clones, about 85% appearing once. CDR3 size: 13 residues. The V end was cut by 5 bases, the J end by 4 bases, with 11 bases between. Germline CDR1 and CDR2: MNHNS and SASEGT. Peripheral blood came from all dose cohorts at three timepoints. In the case of this clone: Its specificity is unknown.

The source material was CD4+ or CD8+ T cells sorted from blood, sampled in a trial of the OX40 agonist ivuxolimab. The receptor was isolated from an adult with an advanced solid tumor such as melanoma, head and neck, liver or kidney cancer. The genes are TRBV6-1 and TRBJ1-1; D unresolved. The CDR3 nucleotides read TGTGCCAGCAGTTCGAGGTGGGGCACTGAAGCTTTCTTT. It specifies CASSSRWGTEAFF.